These 8 T cell receptor beta chains originate from one sample sequenced in a study of cytomegalovirus exposure and HLA in healthy donors. The study ran its PCR with 60 Vbeta and 13 Jbeta primers. The table came from immunoSEQ multiplex PCR; TCRdb's copy has only in-frame clones and leaves some out. The sample comprises 45,000 to 65,000 clones, more than 70% of which are singletons, and approximately 2.8% rests with the top ten. Sequenced input: PBMCs. The source is a woman between 18 and 29 years old in good health and CMV-seronegative.

This clone was picked up one time. The chain combines TRBV5-1 with TRBJ2-7, with D tentatively TRBD2 (6 bases). The germline V and J ends were trimmed by 0 bases and 5 bases, with 12 bases remaining between them. Germline V gives CDR1 SGHRS, CDR2 YFSETQ. The CDR3 is made up of 14 amino acids. This CDR3 reads CASSLGLEKDEQYF. The CDR3 DNA sequence: TGCGCCAGCAGCTTGGGACTAGAAAAGGACGAGCAGTACTTC.

The V and J genes are TRBV19 and TRBJ2-3, with 10 bases that match TRBD1. The V and J ends lost 7 bases and 9 bases, in that order; junction bases with no gene match: 16. The CDR3 is made up of 16 amino acids. Germline lookup yields CDR1 LNHDA and CDR2 SQIVND (reference sequence). This chain's CDR3 is CASIPRQGASVVTQYF. CDR3 nucleotide sequence: TGTGCCAGTATCCCACGACAGGGGGCGTCCGTTGTCACGCAGTATTTT.

This chain connects TRBV4-1 to TRBJ2-2; 7 bases agree with TRBD2. The CDR3 spans 16 residues. CDR1 and CDR2 (germline): MGHRA, YSYEKL. With V trimmed by 5 bases and J by 5 bases, 11 bases remained unmatched. CDR3 loop: CASSLLVTSRTGELFF. In nucleotides, the CDR3 is TGCGCCAGCAGCTTACTGGTGACTAGCAGAACCGGGGAGCTGTTTTTT.

This clone was seen only once. V usage is TRBV28 and J usage is TRBJ1-3; D not certain. This CDR3 comprises 12 residues. Germline-derived CDR1 and CDR2 are MDHEN and SYDVKM. V shed 4 bases and J shed 4 bases, with 5 bases lying between them. The DNA of the CDR3 is TGTGCCAGCAGTTCTCCGGGAAACACCATATATTTT. This translates into CASSSPGNTIYF.

The V gene is TRBV6-1, the J gene TRBJ1-2, with 10 bases identical to TRBD1. V shed 7 bases, J shed 12 bases, and the junction held 11 bases outside the gene matches. The CDR3 length is 13 residues. CDR1 and CDR2 (germline): MNHNS, SASEGT. The CDR3 region is CASTSGTGVKNTF. DNA for the CDR3: TGTGCCAGCACTTCCGGGACAGGGGTAAAAAACACCTTC.

The chain is built from TRBV7-9 and TRBJ1-1, with D tentatively TRBD1 (5 bases). V gave up 4 bases and J gave up 4 bases, with 19 bases separating them. Germline V gene data show CDR1 as SEHNR and CDR2 as FQNEAQ (reference sequence). CDR3 length equals 16 residues. CDR3 residues: CASSSAGGRSGTEAFF. CDR3 nucleotides: TGTGCCAGCAGCTCGGCGGGGGGGAGGTCGGGCACTGAAGCTTTCTTT.

Remarks on this clone: One junction end does not reproduce the germline sequence, and a read error may be involved. The gene calls are TRBV6-1 and TRBJ2-6; TRBD2 matches at 14 bases. The CDR3 is 19 amino acids. Per the germline V gene, CDR1 is MNHNS and CDR2 is SASEGT. The CDR3 DNA follows: TGTGCCAGCAGTGAAGTTGGGACTAGCGGGAGAGCTGGGGCCAACGGCCTGACTTTC. Its protein is CASSEVGTSGRAGANGLTF.

The V and J genes are TRBV5-1 and TRBJ2-1, with TRBD2 matching 8 bases. V shed 0 bases and J 5 bases; nucleotides not matched to a gene: 4. Germline-derived CDR1 and CDR2 are SGHRS and YFSETQ. This CDR3 contains 15 residues. The CDR3 loop reads CASSLEAGVDNEQFF. CDR3 DNA sequence: TGCGCCAGCAGCTTGGAAGCGGGAGTCGACAATGAGCAGTTCTTC. The full variable domain, its missing parts supplied by reference TRBV5-1 and TRBJ2-1, is KAGVTQTPRYLIKTRGQQVTLSCSPISGHRSVSWYQQTPGQGLQFLFEYFSETQRNKGNFPGRFSGRQFSNSRSEMNVSTLELGDSALYLCASSLEAGVDNEQFFGPGTRLTVL.